The 8 T cell receptor beta chains presented below share a single source sample, sequenced in a study of cytomegalovirus exposure and HLA in healthy donors. Sequencing was performed with immunoSEQ multiplex PCR; in TCRdb, only in-frame clones are kept and a portion is missing. In the table there are 60,000 to 65,000 clones, almost 97% of which are singletons. The specimen sequenced was PBMCs. The receptors were gathered from a woman aged 18-35 years in good health and CMV-seronegative.

This clone was picked up one time. The gene calls are TRBV27 and TRBJ1-1; D is perhaps TRBD1 (6 bases). This CDR3 comprises 15 residues. The V gene lost 1 base and the J gene lost 1 base, with 10 bases spanning the gap. CDR1 is MNHEY, CDR2 SMNVEV, per germline (reference sequence). The CDR3 nucleotides are TGTGCCAGCAGTTTATTTGGCAGGGGGAACACTGAAGCTTTCTTT. Its translation is CASSLFGRGNTEAFF.

The V gene is TRBV7-8, the J gene TRBJ2-5; D remains ambiguous. V gave up 5 bases and J gave up 5 bases, with 12 bases separating them. CDR3 length: 13 residues. CDR1 is SGHVS and CDR2 is FQNEAQ in the germline V gene. The CDR3 protein is CASSPPGVETQYF. The CDR3, as DNA: TGTGCCAGCAGCCCCCCCGGAGTTGAGACCCAGTACTTC.

The V and J genes are TRBV18 and TRBJ2-6, with 9 bases identical to TRBD2. The V gene end was trimmed by 3 bases and the J gene end by 1 base; junction bases not matched to a gene: 1. Germline V gives CDR1 KGHSH, CDR2 LQKENI. The CDR3 has 16 amino acids. The CDR3, as DNA: TGTGCCAGCTCACCGGCGGGGGGGTCTGGGGCCAACGTCCTGACTTTC. This encodes CASSPAGGSGANVLTF.

The V and J genes are TRBV4-1 and TRBJ2-7; D remains ambiguous. Trimming pared 0 bases from V and 2 bases from J, leaving 11 bases between. Looked up from germline, CDR1 is MGHRA and CDR2 is YSYEKL. The CDR3 has 15 amino acids. The chain's CDR3 is CASSQDRSLTYEQYF. The CDR3 DNA sequence: TGCGCCAGCAGCCAAGATAGGAGTCTCACCTACGAGCAGTACTTC.

The rearrangement links TRBV4-1 to TRBJ2-1, with no clear D. Germline CDR1 MGHRA, CDR2 YSYEKL. Deletions cut 2 bases from V and 10 bases from J, with 15 bases between. This CDR3 is 14 amino acids long. CDR3 region: CASSQHRRLGEQFF. Written as DNA, the CDR3 is TGCGCCAGCAGCCAACACAGACGCCTTGGGGAGCAGTTCTTC.

This clone came up once. CDR3 in DNA: TGTGCCAGCACCCGAGGGACTGGCTCCTACGAGCAGTACTTC. Translation gives CASTRGTGSYEQYF. J is TRBJ2-7 and V is TRBV28; a possible D gene is TRBD2 (6 bases). V was cut by 7 bases and J by 0 bases, with 13 bases left in between. The CDR3 is made up of 14 amino acids. The germline V gene encodes CDR1 MDHEN and CDR2 SYDVKM. Filled out from reference TRBV28 and TRBJ2-7, the complete variable domain reads DVKVTQSSRYLVKRTGEKVFLECVQDMDHENMFWYRQDPGLGLRLIYFSYDVKMKEKGDIPEGYSVSREKKERFSLILESASTNQTSMYLCASTRGTGSYEQYFGPGTRLTVT.

The chain links TRBV4-1 to TRBJ2-1; 8 nucleotides match TRBD1. Germline CDR1 reads MGHRA; CDR2 reads YSYEKL. CDR3 length: 16 residues. With V trimmed by 0 bases and J by 6 bases, 7 bases remained unmatched. In DNA form, the CDR3 reads TGCGCCAGCAGCCAAGAACCGGGACAGGTAATCAATGAGCAGTTCTTC. Residues: CASSQEPGQVINEQFF.

This chain connects TRBV19 to TRBJ2-4; possible D gene TRBD1, 6 bases. Germline CDR1 LNHDA, CDR2 SQIVND (reference sequence). The CDR3 has 16 residues. Trimming cost V 4 bases and J 0 bases, with 13 bases left between them. The CDR3 sequence: CASSTGQPLAKNIQYF. CDR3 nucleotide sequence: TGTGCCAGTAGTACCGGACAGCCATTAGCCAAAAACATTCAGTACTTC.